The 14 T cell receptor beta chains below were found in one sample sequenced in a study of beta chain features in type 1 diabetes. Every isolated RNA sample was fully reverse transcribed, so sequencing captured expressed TCRB transcripts. Method: immunoSEQ multiplex PCR; TCRdb's copy keeps in-frame clones and lacks some. The sample includes 900,000 or so clones, roughly 16% of them seen just once. Sequencing input: naive CD4+ T cells from blood. These receptor sequences come from a woman aged 18-29 years in good health.

The chain carries TRBV9 and TRBJ2-7, with a weak D call TRBD1 (6 bases). The CDR3 runs 14 residues. Trimming stripped 4 bases from V and 3 bases from J, with 14 bases between. Germline V gives CDR1 SGDLS, CDR2 YYNGEE. The DNA for the CDR3 is TGTGCCAGCAGCCTTTCCGGGACAAGCTACGAGCAGTACTTC. This gives the protein CASSLSGTSYEQYF. Using reference TRBV9 and TRBJ2-7 for the parts outside the CDR3, the full variable domain is DSGVTQTPKHLITATGQRVTLRCSPRSGDLSVYWYQQSLDQGLQFLIQYYNGEERAKGNILERFSAQQFPDLHSELNLSSLELGDSALYFCASSLSGTSYEQYFGPGTRLTVT.

This sequence joins TRBV5-6 and TRBJ2-2, with a tentative D call TRBD1 (6 bases). This CDR3 region has 14 residues. Trimming took 0 bases from V and 7 from J, leaving 10 bases between them. CDR1 is SGHDT, CDR2 YYEEEE, per germline. The CDR3 DNA follows: TGTGCCAGCAGCTTGGACAGGGCTATCGGGGAGCTGTTTTTT. Translation: CASSLDRAIGELFF.

V gene TRBV28 combines with J gene TRBJ1-4; D is unresolved. V was clipped by 5 bases and J by 7 bases, with 2 bases between them. The CDR3 spans 10 residues. CDR1 and CDR2 from the germline V gene are MDHEN and SYDVKM. CDR3 DNA: TGTGCCAGCAGTCGTGAAAAACTGTTTTTT. Protein: CASSREKLFF.

This rearrangement joins TRBV10-3 to TRBJ1-1, with D maybe TRBD1 (5 bases). Germline lookup yields CDR1 ENHRY and CDR2 SYGVKD. Deletions cut 6 bases from V and 1 base from J, with 6 bases between. This CDR3 has 12 residues. The CDR3 sequence is CAIRGGNTEAFF. The CDR3 nucleotides are TGTGCCATCAGGGGGGGGAACACTGAAGCTTTCTTT.

The J gene is TRBJ1-2, the V gene TRBV5-4; D remains unclear. The germline CDR1 and CDR2 sequences are SGHNT and YYREEE (reference sequence). The CDR3 totals 15 residues. V was trimmed by 4 bases and J by 7 bases, leaving 20 bases between them. The CDR3 DNA sequence: TGTGCCAGCAGCCCGGGCGGGCACCGAACGCCTGGCTACACCTTC. Its protein is CASSPGGHRTPGYTF.

This clone was seen only a few times. V is TRBV7-9 and J is TRBJ1-2; D may be TRBD1 (6 bases). This CDR3 region has 15 residues. V was pared by 8 bases and J by 4 bases, with 20 bases between. From germline, CDR1 is SEHNR and CDR2 FQNEAQ (reference sequence). Here the CDR3 reads CASASLGGFGYGYTF. For the CDR3, the DNA is TGTGCCAGCGCCAGTCTAGGGGGATTTGGCTATGGCTACACCTTC.

The chain joins TRBV11-1 to TRBJ2-7, with a tentative D call TRBD1 (6 bases). Germline V CDR1 and CDR2: SGHAT, FQDESV (reference sequence). The CDR3 has 14 amino acids. V was shortened by 5 bases and J by 4 bases, with 15 bases between the two germline ends. DNA of the CDR3: TGTGCCAGCAGCCCAGGACAGCCCCTATACGAGCAGTACTTC. Translating gives CASSPGQPLYEQYF.

Note on this clone: Other nucleotide sequences from this sample produce the same CDR3. The CDR3: CASSLISTDTQYF. The CDR3 coding sequence is TGCGCCAGCAGCTTGATAAGCACAGATACGCAGTATTTT. The genes are TRBV5-1 and TRBJ2-3; D not certain. V shed 1 base and J shed 0 bases, with 3 bases lying between them. Germline lookup yields CDR1 SGHRS and CDR2 YFSETQ. This CDR3 contains 13 residues.

This clone has just a few counts. This sequence joins TRBV7-2 and TRBJ2-1, with 11 bases identical to TRBD1. CDR1 is SGHTA and CDR2 is FQGNSA in the germline V gene. Trimming at V came to 5 bases and at J to 9 bases, leaving 12 bases not matched to a gene. This CDR3 has 16 amino acids. CDR3 residues: CASSPRTGGAAGEQFF. The CDR3 coding sequence is TGTGCCAGCAGCCCTCGGACAGGGGGCGCCGCCGGTGAGCAGTTCTTC.

The chain joins TRBV25-1 to TRBJ2-7; D is unresolved. Trimming removed 1 base from V and 6 bases from J, with 4 bases in between. Per germline, CDR1 MGHDK and CDR2 SYGVNS. The CDR3 length is 11 residues. DNA of the CDR3: TGTGCCAGCAGTGAATCTTCCGAGCAGTACTTC. Residues: CASSESSEQYF.

This clone has just a few counts. This chain links TRBV4-1 with TRBJ1-1; 8 positions agree with TRBD1. Germline CDR1 reads MGHRA; CDR2 reads YSYEKL. The CDR3 consists of 18 residues. With V trimmed by 4 bases and J by 1 base, 14 bases remained unmatched. CDR3 region: CASSLEVQGARRNTEAFF. The CDR3 DNA sequence: TGCGCCAGCAGCCTAGAGGTGCAGGGGGCGAGGAGGAACACTGAAGCTTTCTTT.

V and J are TRBV19 and TRBJ1-5; a weak D match, TRBD1 (5 bases). The CDR3 runs to 14 residues. Trimming took 5 bases from V and 7 from J, leaving 15 bases between them. Germline V gene data show CDR1 as LNHDA and CDR2 as SQIVND (reference sequence). The CDR3 nucleotides read TGTGCCAGTAGTTCCGGGGGTAATTGGCAGCCCCAGCATTTT. Protein: CASSSGGNWQPQHF.

This clone was counted only a few times. The rearrangement uses TRBV2 and TRBJ1-5; 7 positions match TRBD1. Germline V gene lookup returns CDR1 SNHLY and CDR2 FYNNEI. Trimming cost V 6 bases and J 3 bases; bases outside gene matches: 5. The CDR3 has 14 residues. As DNA, the CDR3 is TGTGCCAGCAGATGGACAGGCGCCAATCAGCCCCAGCATTTT. Translated, it gives CASRWTGANQPQHF.

This clone appeared a few times. V and J are TRBV29-1 and TRBJ2-7; 10 positions match TRBD2. CDR3 length equals 13 residues. J gave up 7 bases and V 7 bases, and 10 bases lay outside the gene matches. CDR1 and CDR2 from the germline V gene are SQVTM and ANQGSEA. CDR3 bases: TGCAGCGCCAGCGGGAGGGGCCTAGAAGAGCAGTACTTC. It yields the protein CSASGRGLEEQYF.